A single sample gave rise to the 19 T cell receptor beta chains below, sequenced in a study of vaccination and CD4 T cells after COVID-19. Their recognized antigens are unknown. Stated treatment: approximately nine-day PBMC culture with coronavirus spike peptide pools or control peptides (ViraFEST assay). Collection of the unexposed donor's CD4+ T cells took place before the COVID-19 pandemic (2011-2018). Sequenced with the Oncomine TCR Beta short-read assay was DNA taken from cultured CD4+ T cells. TCRdb processed the PCR reads anew with MiXCR; each CDR3 protein has one entry. The table has approximately 6,000 distinct CDR3 sequences, around 43% seen once; the top ten hold around two fifths. Sequencing used CD4+ T cells from blood, cultured in vitro. These receptors all come from a human donor in good health.

The chain carries TRBV7-9 and TRBJ1-6; D is unclear. CDR1 is SEHNR and CDR2 is FQNEAQ in the germline V gene (reference sequence). Deletions cut 3 bases from V and 7 bases from J, with 16 bases between. The CDR3 covers 16 residues. CDR3 residues: CASSLSNTGSNSPLHF. CDR3 coding DNA: TGTGCCAGCAGCTTGTCGAACACGGGGTCAAATTCACCCCTCCACTTT.

This chain joins TRBV18 and TRBJ1-1; D not certain. Trimming took off 2 bases at V and 5 bases at J, with 15 bases between the two ends. Germline V gene lookup returns CDR1 KGHSH and CDR2 LQKENI. This CDR3 comprises 15 residues. The CDR3 DNA reads as TGTGCCAGCTCACCATTTCCGGGCTTAGAAACTGAAGCTTTCTTT. Amino acid sequence: CASSPFPGLETEAFF. The full variable domain, rest sourced from reference TRBV18 and TRBJ1-1, is NAGVMQNPRHLVRRRGQEARLRCSPMKGHSHVYWYRQLPEEGLKFMVYLQKENIIDESGMPKERFSAEFPKEGPSILRIQQVVRGDSAAYFCASSPFPGLETEAFFGQGTRLTVV.

This clonotype came up a few times. CDR3 amino acids: CAISDPTRMNTEAFF. The CDR3 DNA reads TGTGCCATCAGTGACCCTACACGGATGAACACTGAAGCTTTCTTT. The J gene is TRBJ1-1, the V gene TRBV10-3; D remains unclear. The CDR3 spans 15 residues. V dropped 3 bases and J dropped 0 bases, with 11 bases sitting between them. Germline CDR1 and CDR2: ENHRY and SYGVKD.

This rearrangement joins TRBV5-1 to TRBJ1-3, with D unclear. With 5 bases removed from V and 0 bases from J, the gap between germline ends came to 9 bases. Germline CDR1 and CDR2: SGHRS and YFSETQ. The CDR3 is made up of 14 amino acids. CDR3 sequence (DNA): TGCGCCAGCAGATCCACCCTCTCTGGAAACACCATATATTTT. Translating gives CASRSTLSGNTIYF. Full variable domain (remainder filled in from reference TRBV5-1 and TRBJ1-3): KAGVTQTPRYLIKTRGQQVTLSCSPISGHRSVSWYQQTPGQGLQFLFEYFSETQRNKGNFPGRFSGRQFSNSRSEMNVSTLELGDSALYLCASRSTLSGNTIYFGEGSWLTVV.

This clonotype was seen only a few times. The CDR3 sequence: CASSYTDTQYF. The CDR3 DNA reads TGTGCCAGCAGCTACACAGATACGCAGTATTTT. The rearrangement uses TRBV7-2 and TRBJ2-3; D is unclear. The CDR3 sequence is 11 residues long. Trimming took off 4 bases at V and 2 bases at J, with 1 base between the two ends. The germline V gene encodes CDR1 SGHTA and CDR2 FQGNSA. Combining the CDR3 with reference TRBV7-2 and TRBJ2-3 gives the whole variable domain GAGVSQSPSNKVTEKGKDVELRCDPISGHTALYWYRQSLGQGLEFLIYFQGNSAPDKSGLPSDRFSAERTGGSVSTLTIQRTQQEDSAVYLCASSYTDTQYFGPGTRLTVL.

The chain joins TRBV6-1 to TRBJ2-2; D might be TRBD2 (6 bases). The CDR3 is made up of 16 amino acids. V was shortened by 8 bases and J by 0 bases, with 16 bases between the two germline ends. CDR1 and CDR2 from the germline V gene are MNHNS and SASEGT. CDR3 DNA: TGTGCCAGCCGAGGGACTCTTTTATCGAACACCGGGGAGCTGTTTTTT. Its translation is CASRGTLLSNTGELFF.

The rearrangement links TRBV20-1 to TRBJ1-2; D not resolved. Germline CDR1 reads DFQATT; CDR2 reads SNEGSKA (reference sequence). The germline V and J ends were trimmed by 1 base and 8 bases, with 14 bases remaining between them. The CDR3 has 13 amino acids. The CDR3 region has the DNA TGCAGTGCTAGAGTACAGCCCGAACGGGGCTACACCTTC. This gives the protein CSARVQPERGYTF.

V is TRBV29-1 and J is TRBJ1-1, with TRBD1 identical over 7 bases. Unmatched junction bases numbered 7, after V lost 3 bases and J lost 0 bases. Germline CDR1 and CDR2: SQVTM and ANQGSEA. The CDR3 contains 15 residues. CDR3: CSVDQGQAVNTEAFF. In nucleotides, the CDR3 is TGCAGCGTTGACCAAGGACAGGCCGTGAACACTGAAGCTTTCTTT.

The rearrangement links TRBV30 to TRBJ1-5; 7 bases agree with TRBD1. CDR1 GTSNPN and CDR2 SVGIG come from the germline V gene (reference sequence). The CDR3 loop spans 14 amino acids. The trim removed 6 bases at V and 6 bases at J, leaving 11 bases unmatched. In DNA, the CDR3 is TGTGCCTGTCAGGGGACAGACAGCTTTCAGCCCCAGCATTTT. This codes for CACQGTDSFQPQHF.

The chain couples TRBV20-1 to TRBJ2-3; tentative D call: TRBD2 (5 bases). The CDR3 extends over 15 amino acids. Germline CDR1 and CDR2: DFQATT and SNEGSKA (reference sequence). Trimming shortened V by 0 bases and J by 2 bases, and 12 bases separated the two germline ends. CDR3 sequence: CSARDAGLSTDTQYF. The CDR3 bases are TGCAGTGCTAGAGATGCCGGACTTTCCACAGATACGCAGTATTTT.

The chain has TRBV29-1 and TRBJ2-1; D is uncertain. CDR1 and CDR2 (germline): SQVTM, ANQGSEA. The CDR3 is 13 amino acids. Trimming removed 5 bases at V and 8 bases at J, with 16 bases between. The DNA of the CDR3 is TGCAGCGTTCGTAGGCCCGCGGTATATGAGCAGTTCTTC. It encodes CSVRRPAVYEQFF.

This clonotype was observed once. V and J are TRBV2 and TRBJ1-1; tentatively, D is TRBD1 (5 bases). Looked up from germline, CDR1 is SNHLY and CDR2 is FYNNEI. The ends were cut back, 3 bases at V and 1 base at J, with 15 bases in the middle. The CDR3 loop spans 16 amino acids. The CDR3 sequence is CASSEGVSGPNTEAFF. The CDR3 DNA follows: TGTGCCAGCAGTGAGGGGGTTTCAGGACCGAACACTGAAGCTTTCTTT.

J is TRBJ1-6 and V is TRBV19; no clear D gene. V dropped 5 bases and J dropped 8 bases, with 13 bases sitting between them. The CDR3 has 14 amino acids. Germline assignment: CDR1 LNHDA and CDR2 SQIVND (reference sequence). CDR3 loop: CASSPSVSDSPLHF. CDR3 bases: TGTGCCAGTAGTCCCAGCGTATCCGATTCACCCCTCCACTTT.

The genes are TRBV30 and TRBJ1-1; TRBD1 matches at 7 bases. V trimming: 3 bases; J trimming: 3 bases; junction bases outside the gene matches: 7. CDR3 length: 14 amino acids. Germline V gene data show CDR1 as GTSNPN and CDR2 as SVGIG (reference sequence). CDR3: CAWRDQGDHTEAFF. CDR3 DNA sequence: TGTGCCTGGAGGGATCAGGGGGACCACACTGAAGCTTTCTTT.

This clonotype was found a few times. This sequence joins TRBV27 and TRBJ1-2, with no clear D. The germline V and J ends were trimmed by 1 base and 6 bases, with 9 bases remaining between them. The length of the CDR3 is 13 residues. CDR1 is MNHEY, CDR2 SMNVEV, per germline (reference sequence). CDR3 sequence (DNA): TGTGCCAGCAGTTTATTAGGCATCAATGGCTACACCTTC. Translated: CASSLLGINGYTF.

This clonotype has a single count. This rearrangement joins TRBV30 to TRBJ1-5; D is undetermined. Germline V gives CDR1 GTSNPN, CDR2 SVGIG (reference sequence). V lost 2 bases and J lost 4, with 9 bases in between. This CDR3 has 13 residues. The CDR3 sequence is CAWSPDLNQPQHF. As DNA, the CDR3 is TGTGCCTGGAGTCCGGACCTTAATCAGCCCCAGCATTTT.

This clonotype has only a few counts. The V gene is TRBV7-9, the J gene TRBJ1-1; 11 nucleotides agree with TRBD1. The germline CDR1 and CDR2 sequences are SEHNR and FQNEAQ (reference sequence). V dropped 10 bases and J dropped 3; count of bases not matched to a gene: 7. The length of the CDR3 is 14 residues. In DNA, the CDR3 is TGTGCCAACGGACAGGGGGCGGTTGACACTGAAGCTTTCTTT. Protein: CANGQGAVDTEAFF.

The chain employs TRBV30 and TRBJ1-5, with D perhaps TRBD1 (5 bases). Germline V lookup: CDR1 GTSNPN, CDR2 SVGIG (reference sequence). The CDR3 contains 11 residues. V shed 4 bases and J shed 10 bases, with 11 bases lying between them. CDR3 sequence reads: CAWKGGGPQHF. CDR3 nucleotide sequence: TGTGCCTGGAAAGGTGGGGGACCCCAGCATTTT.

The chain employs TRBV5-6 and TRBJ1-3; D remains unclear. The V gene lost 0 bases and the J gene lost 0 bases, with 7 bases spanning the gap. CDR1 and CDR2 from the germline V gene are SGHDT and YYEEEE. This CDR3 contains 15 residues. DNA of the CDR3: TGTGCCAGCAGCTTGGGACACAACTCTGGAAACACCATATATTTT. As protein: CASSLGHNSGNTIYF.